This passage covers 6 T cell receptor beta chains from one sample sequenced in a study of response to subunit inactivated influenza vaccine. TCRdb reprocessed the RT-PCR reads with MiXCR, giving one entry per CDR3 protein. The sample yields about 700,000 distinct CDR3 sequences, 14% seen once. The starting material was PBMCs from blood, obtained 14 to 15 days before vaccination. The receptors were gathered from a man aged 50-59 years who received an inactivated influenza vaccine.

The V call is TRBV20-1, the J call TRBJ2-3; D gene uncertain. From germline, CDR1 is DFQATT and CDR2 SNEGSKA (reference sequence). The V and J ends lost 5 bases and 3 bases respectively, with 15 bases between them. The CDR3 runs to 14 residues. The CDR3 sequence is CSALDPFNTDTQYF. DNA of the CDR3: TGCAGTGCTCTGGACCCGTTCAATACAGATACGCAGTATTTT.

This clonotype was counted a single time. The junction differs from germline at one of its ends, possibly a read error. This chain links TRBV2 with TRBJ2-3, with a possible D match to TRBD2 (5 bases). This CDR3 region has 15 residues. Germline loops: CDR1 SNHLY, CDR2 FYNNEI. The chain's CDR3 is CASSGRTPHTDTLYF. DNA for the CDR3: TGTGCCAGCAGTGGCCGGACTCCCCACACAGATACGCTGTATTTT.

The chain uses TRBV2 and TRBJ2-3; TRBD2 matches at 9 bases. CDR3 size: 15 residues. CDR1 is SNHLY and CDR2 is FYNNEI in the germline V gene. With V trimmed by 5 bases and J by 3 bases, 6 bases remained unmatched. The CDR3, as DNA: TGTGCCAGCAGTAGACTGACTAGCGGTACAGATACGCAGTATTTT. Translation: CASSRLTSGTDTQYF.

The rearrangement joins TRBV3-1 to TRBJ1-2, with D perhaps matching TRBD1 (5 bases). Per germline, CDR1 LGHDT and CDR2 YNNKEL (reference sequence). Trimming took off 0 bases at V and 4 bases at J, with 9 bases between the two ends. This CDR3 has 14 residues. CDR3 sequence reads: CASSQDRGTYGYTF. The DNA of the CDR3 is TGTGCCAGCAGCCAAGATCGGGGGACCTATGGCTACACCTTC.

This rearrangement joins TRBV11-2 to TRBJ2-1; 7 nucleotides match TRBD2. V shed 5 bases, J shed 8 bases, and the junction held 12 bases outside the gene matches. There are 15 residues in the CDR3. The germline V gene has CDR1 SGHAT and CDR2 FQNNGV. CDR3 nucleotides: TGTGCCAGCAGCCCTGTGGGGGGGTCCTGGGATGAGCAGTTCTTC. It specifies CASSPVGGSWDEQFF.

This chain uses TRBV20-1 with TRBJ2-3; tentatively, D is TRBD2 (6 bases). V was cut by 0 bases and J by 0 bases, with 13 bases left in between. CDR3 size: 16 residues. Germline-derived CDR1 and CDR2 are DFQATT and SNEGSKA (reference sequence). CDR3 loop: CSARDLSGDSTDTQYF. DNA for the CDR3: TGCAGTGCTAGAGATCTGTCGGGGGATAGCACAGATACGCAGTATTTT.